A single TCR beta chain is shown here with its context. Looked up from germline, CDR1 is MNHEY and CDR2 is SVGEGT. V shed 0 bases, J shed 3 bases, and the junction held 4 bases outside the gene matches. The CDR3 has 17 residues. Generated by immunoSEQ multiplex PCR, the TCRdb table keeps only in-frame clones and is missing some. The sample consists of 90,000 to 150,000 clones, around 88% of them appearing once. This entry is derived from a study of control samples from healthy donors and cancer patients. J is TRBJ2-1 and V is TRBV6-2 or TRBV6-3; 11 bases match TRBD2. This receptor was obtained from a middle-aged man in good health. Sample: blood. In DNA, the CDR3 is TGTGCCAGCAGTTACTCAATCCTAGCGGGGGGCTACAATGAGCAGTTCTTC. This sequence encodes CASSYSILAGGYNEQFF.